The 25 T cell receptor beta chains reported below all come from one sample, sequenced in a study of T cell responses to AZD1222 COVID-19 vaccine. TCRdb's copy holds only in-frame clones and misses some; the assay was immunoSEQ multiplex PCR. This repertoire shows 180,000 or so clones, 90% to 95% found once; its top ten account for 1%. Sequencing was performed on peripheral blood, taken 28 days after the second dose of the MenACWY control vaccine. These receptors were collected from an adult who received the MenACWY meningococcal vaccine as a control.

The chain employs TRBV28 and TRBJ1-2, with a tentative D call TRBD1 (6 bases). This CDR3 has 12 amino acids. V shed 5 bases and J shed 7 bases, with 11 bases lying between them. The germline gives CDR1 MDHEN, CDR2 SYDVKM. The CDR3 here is CASSDRLRGYTF. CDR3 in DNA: TGTGCCAGCAGTGACAGGTTACGTGGCTACACCTTC.

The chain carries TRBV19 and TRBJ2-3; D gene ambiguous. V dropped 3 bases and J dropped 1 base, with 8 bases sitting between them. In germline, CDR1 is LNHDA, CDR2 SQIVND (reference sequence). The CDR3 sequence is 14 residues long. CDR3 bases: TGTGCCAGTAGTATGCTACGGGGCACAGATACGCAGTATTTT. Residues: CASSMLRGTDTQYF. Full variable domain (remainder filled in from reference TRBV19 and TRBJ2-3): DGGITQSPKYLFRKEGQNVTLSCEQNLNHDAMYWYRQDPGQGLRLIYYSQIVNDFQKGDIAEGYSVSREKKESFPLTVTSAQKNPTAFYLCASSMLRGTDTQYFGPGTRLTVL.

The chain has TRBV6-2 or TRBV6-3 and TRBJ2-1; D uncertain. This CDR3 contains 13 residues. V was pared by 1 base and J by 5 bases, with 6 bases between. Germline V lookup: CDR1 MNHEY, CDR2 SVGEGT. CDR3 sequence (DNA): TGTGCCAGCAGTTACTGGACCGACAATGAGCAGTTCTTC. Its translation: CASSYWTDNEQFF.

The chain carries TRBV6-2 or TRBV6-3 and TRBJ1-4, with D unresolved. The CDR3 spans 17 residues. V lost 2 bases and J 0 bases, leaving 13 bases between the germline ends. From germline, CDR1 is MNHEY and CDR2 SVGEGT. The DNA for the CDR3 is TGTGCCAGCAGTTACGGGGTCGGAGATGCAACTAATGAAAAACTGTTTTTT. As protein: CASSYGVGDATNEKLFF.

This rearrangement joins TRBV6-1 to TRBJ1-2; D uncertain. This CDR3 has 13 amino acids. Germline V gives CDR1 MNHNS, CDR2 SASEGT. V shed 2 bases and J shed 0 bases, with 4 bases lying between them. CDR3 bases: TGTGCCAGCAGTGAAATGCCTAACTATGGCTACACCTTC. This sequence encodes CASSEMPNYGYTF.

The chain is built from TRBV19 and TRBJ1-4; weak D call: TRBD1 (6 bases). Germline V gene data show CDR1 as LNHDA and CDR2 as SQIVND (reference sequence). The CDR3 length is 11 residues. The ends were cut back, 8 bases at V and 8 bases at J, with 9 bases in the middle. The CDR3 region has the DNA TGTGCCAGTGGGGGCGGGGAAAAACTGTTTTTT. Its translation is CASGGGEKLFF. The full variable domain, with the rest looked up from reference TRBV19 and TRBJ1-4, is DGGITQSPKYLFRKEGQNVTLSCEQNLNHDAMYWYRQDPGQGLRLIYYSQIVNDFQKGDIAEGYSVSREKKESFPLTVTSAQKNPTAFYLCASGGGEKLFFGSGTQLSVL.

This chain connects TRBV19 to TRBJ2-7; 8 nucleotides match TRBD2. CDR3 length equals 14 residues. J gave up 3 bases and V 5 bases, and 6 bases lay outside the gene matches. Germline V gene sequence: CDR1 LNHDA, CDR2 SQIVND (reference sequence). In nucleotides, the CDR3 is TGTGCCAGTAGTGCGGGACTAGGAGGCTACGAGCAGTACTTC. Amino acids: CASSAGLGGYEQYF.

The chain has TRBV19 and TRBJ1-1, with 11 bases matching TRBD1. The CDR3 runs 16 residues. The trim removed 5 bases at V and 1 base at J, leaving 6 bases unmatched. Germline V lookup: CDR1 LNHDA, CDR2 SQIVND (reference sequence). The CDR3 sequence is CASSRTGGSRNTEAFF. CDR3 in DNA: TGTGCCAGTAGTCGGACAGGGGGCAGTAGGAACACTGAAGCTTTCTTT.

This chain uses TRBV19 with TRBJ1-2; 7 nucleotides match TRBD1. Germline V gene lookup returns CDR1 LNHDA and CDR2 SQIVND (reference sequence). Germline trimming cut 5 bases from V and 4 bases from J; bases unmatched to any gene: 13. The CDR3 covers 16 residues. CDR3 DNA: TGTGCCAGTAGTCCCATGGGACAGTCTATCATCTATGGCTACACCTTC. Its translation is CASSPMGQSIIYGYTF.

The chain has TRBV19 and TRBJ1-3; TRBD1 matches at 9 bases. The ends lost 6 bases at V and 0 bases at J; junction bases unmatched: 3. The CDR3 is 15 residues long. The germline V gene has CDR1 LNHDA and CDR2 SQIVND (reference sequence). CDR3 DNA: TGTGCCAGTAGGTCGGACAGGGGCTCTGGAAACACCATATATTTT. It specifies CASRSDRGSGNTIYF.

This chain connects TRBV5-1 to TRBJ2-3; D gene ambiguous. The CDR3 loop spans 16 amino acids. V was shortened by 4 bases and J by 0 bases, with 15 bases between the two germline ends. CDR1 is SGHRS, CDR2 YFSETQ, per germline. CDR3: CASSPYSFSSTDTQYF. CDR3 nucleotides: TGCGCCAGCAGCCCCTACTCGTTTAGTAGCACAGATACGCAGTATTTT.

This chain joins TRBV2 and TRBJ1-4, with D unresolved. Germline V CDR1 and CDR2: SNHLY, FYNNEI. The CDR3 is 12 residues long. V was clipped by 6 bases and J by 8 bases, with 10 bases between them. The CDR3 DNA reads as TGTGCCAGCAGGAAGGAACGGGAAAAACTGTTTTTT. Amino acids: CASRKEREKLFF.

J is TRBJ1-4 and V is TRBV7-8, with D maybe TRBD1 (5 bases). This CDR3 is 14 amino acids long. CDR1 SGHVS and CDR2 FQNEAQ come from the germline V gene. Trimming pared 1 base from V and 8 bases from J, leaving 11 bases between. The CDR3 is CASSLGGLKEKLFF. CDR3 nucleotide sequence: TGTGCCAGCAGCTTAGGGGGACTAAAAGAAAAACTGTTTTTT.

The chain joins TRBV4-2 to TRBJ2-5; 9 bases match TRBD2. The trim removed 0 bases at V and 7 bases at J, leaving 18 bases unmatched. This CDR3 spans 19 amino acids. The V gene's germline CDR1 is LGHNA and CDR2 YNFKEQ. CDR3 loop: CASSQDAGSASGAPLTQYF. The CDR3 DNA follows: TGTGCCAGCAGCCAAGATGCGGGGTCCGCTAGCGGGGCTCCATTGACCCAGTACTTC.

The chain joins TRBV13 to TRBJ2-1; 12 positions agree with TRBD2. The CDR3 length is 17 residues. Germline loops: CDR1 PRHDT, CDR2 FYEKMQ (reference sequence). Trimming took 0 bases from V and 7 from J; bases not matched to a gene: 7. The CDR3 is CASSLGALAGGRNEQFF. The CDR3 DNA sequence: TGTGCCAGCAGCTTAGGGGCGCTAGCGGGGGGGCGGAATGAGCAGTTCTTC.

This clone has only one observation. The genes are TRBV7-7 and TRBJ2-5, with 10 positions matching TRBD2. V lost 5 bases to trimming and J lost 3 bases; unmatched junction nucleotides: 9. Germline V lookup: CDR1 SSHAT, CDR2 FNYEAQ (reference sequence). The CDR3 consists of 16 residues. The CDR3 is CASSLILAGRKETQYF. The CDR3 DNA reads TGTGCCAGCAGCCTAATACTAGCGGGGCGGAAAGAGACCCAGTACTTC.

The CDR3, as DNA: TGTGCCAGCAGTGACAGGGGGCCGACAGATACGCAGTATTTT. Residues: CASSDRGPTDTQYF. The chain uses TRBV6-1 and TRBJ2-3; TRBD1 matches at 8 bases. CDR1 and CDR2 from the germline V gene are MNHNS and SASEGT. The CDR3 sequence is 14 residues long. V trimming: 3 bases; J trimming: 3 bases; junction bases outside the gene matches: 2.

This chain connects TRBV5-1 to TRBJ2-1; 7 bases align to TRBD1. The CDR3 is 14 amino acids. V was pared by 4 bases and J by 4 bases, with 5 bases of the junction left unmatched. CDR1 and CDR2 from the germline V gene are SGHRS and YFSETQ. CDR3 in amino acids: CASSPPDRYNEQFF. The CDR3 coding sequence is TGCGCCAGCAGCCCACCGGACAGGTACAATGAGCAGTTCTTC. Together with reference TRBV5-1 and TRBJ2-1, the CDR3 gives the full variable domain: KAGVTQTPRYLIKTRGQQVTLSCSPISGHRSVSWYQQTPGQGLQFLFEYFSETQRNKGNFPGRFSGRQFSNSRSEMNVSTLELGDSALYLCASSPPDRYNEQFFGPGTRLTVL.

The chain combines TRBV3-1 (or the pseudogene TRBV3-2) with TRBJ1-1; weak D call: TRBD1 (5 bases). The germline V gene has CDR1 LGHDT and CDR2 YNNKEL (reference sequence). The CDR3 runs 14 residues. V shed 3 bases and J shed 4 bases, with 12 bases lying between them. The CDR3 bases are TGTGCCAGCAGCCACACGGGACGGGCCACTGAAGCTTTCTTT. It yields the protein CASSHTGRATEAFF.

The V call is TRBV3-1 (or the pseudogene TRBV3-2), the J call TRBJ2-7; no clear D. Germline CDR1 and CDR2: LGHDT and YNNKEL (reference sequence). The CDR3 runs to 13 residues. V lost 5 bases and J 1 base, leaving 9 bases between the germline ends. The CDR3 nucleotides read TGTGCCAGCAGCGTCGCGTTGTCCTACGAGCAGTACTTC. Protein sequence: CASSVALSYEQYF.

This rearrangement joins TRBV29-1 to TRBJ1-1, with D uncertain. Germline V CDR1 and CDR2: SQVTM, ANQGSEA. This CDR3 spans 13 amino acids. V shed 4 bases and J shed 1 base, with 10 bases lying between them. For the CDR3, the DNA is TGCAGCGTTGGGCATACGGGGAACACTGAAGCTTTCTTT. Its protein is CSVGHTGNTEAFF.

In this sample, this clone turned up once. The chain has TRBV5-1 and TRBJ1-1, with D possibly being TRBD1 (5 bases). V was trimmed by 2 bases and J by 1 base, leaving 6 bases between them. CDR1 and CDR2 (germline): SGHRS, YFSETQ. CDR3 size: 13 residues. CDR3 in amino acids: CASSFGGNTEAFF. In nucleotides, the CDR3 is TGCGCCAGCAGCTTTGGGGGGAACACTGAAGCTTTCTTT.

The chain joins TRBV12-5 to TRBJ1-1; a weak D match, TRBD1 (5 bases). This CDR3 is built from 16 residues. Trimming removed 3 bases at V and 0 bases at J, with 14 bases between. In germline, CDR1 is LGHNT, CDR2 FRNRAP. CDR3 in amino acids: CASGLGSGRVNTEAFF. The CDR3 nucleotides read TGTGCTAGTGGTTTAGGGAGTGGCAGGGTGAACACTGAAGCTTTCTTT.

The CDR3 protein is CASSWPGINEKLFF. In DNA form, the CDR3 reads TGTGCCAGCAGCTGGCCCGGGATTAATGAAAAACTGTTTTTT. The V call is TRBV5-6, the J call TRBJ1-4, with D unclear. V was pared by 3 bases and J by 4 bases, with 10 bases between. The CDR3 has 14 residues. Germline V gene data show CDR1 as SGHDT and CDR2 as YYEEEE.

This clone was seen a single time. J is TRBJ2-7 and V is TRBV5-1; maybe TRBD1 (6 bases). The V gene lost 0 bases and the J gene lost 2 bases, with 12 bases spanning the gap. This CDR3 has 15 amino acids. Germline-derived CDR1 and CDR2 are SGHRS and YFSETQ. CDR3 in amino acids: CASSLGTALTYEQYF. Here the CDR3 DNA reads TGCGCCAGCAGCTTGGGGACAGCGCTCACCTACGAGCAGTACTTC.